This entry lists 15 T cell receptor beta chains sequenced from one sample in a study of T cells after yellow fever vaccination. TCRdb analysed the 5' RACE reads with MiXCR anew, one entry per CDR3 protein. The table includes around 610,000 distinct CDR3 sequences, roughly 14% detected once. The sequencing here drew on PBMCs, taken on the day of the yellow fever booster vaccination. All receptors come from a man aged 25-45 years who received the YFV17D yellow fever vaccine.

V is TRBV12-3 or TRBV12-4 and J is TRBJ2-2; 9 bases are a match to TRBD1. Trimming at V came to 0 bases and at J to 4 bases, leaving 3 bases not matched to a gene. This CDR3 has 16 amino acids. The chain's CDR3 is CASSLAGTGFTGELFF. CDR3 sequence (DNA): TGTGCCAGCAGTTTAGCGGGGACAGGGTTCACCGGGGAGCTGTTTTTT.

The chain uses TRBV18 and TRBJ1-2, with 10 bases that match TRBD1. Trimming removed 2 bases from V and 8 bases from J; junction bases left unmatched: 5. The germline V gene has CDR1 KGHSH and CDR2 LQKENI. The CDR3 runs 14 residues. The CDR3 bases are TGTGCCAGCTCACCAGGGACAGGGGAAGTCGGCTACACCTTC. It translates to CASSPGTGEVGYTF.

The V call is TRBV4-3, the J call TRBJ2-1, with D possibly being TRBD2 (6 bases). The germline V and J ends were trimmed by 3 bases and 0 bases, with 15 bases remaining between them. This CDR3 contains 17 residues. Germline CDR1 LGHNA, CDR2 YSLEER. The CDR3 protein is CASSQSTSSDSYNEQFF. The DNA of the CDR3 is TGCGCCAGCAGCCAGAGCACCTCTAGCGACTCCTACAATGAGCAGTTCTTC.

The chain combines TRBV5-5 with TRBJ2-2, with 7 bases that match TRBD1. There are 16 residues in the CDR3. The germline gives CDR1 SGHKS, CDR2 YYEKEE (reference sequence). V shed 1 base, J shed 2 bases, and the junction held 5 bases outside the gene matches. CDR3 coding DNA: TGTGCCAGCAGCTTGTTGTCAGGGGGTAACACCGGGGAGCTGTTTTTT. The encoded protein is CASSLLSGGNTGELFF.

The V and J genes are TRBV6-5 and TRBJ2-3, with D tentatively TRBD1 or TRBD2 (5 bases each). V lost 5 bases, J lost 8 bases, and 11 bases lay in between. Germline V gene sequence: CDR1 MNHEY, CDR2 SVGAGI. CDR3 size: 12 residues. CDR3 loop: CASSGGLGTQYF. CDR3 DNA: TGTGCCAGCAGTGGGGGTTTAGGTACGCAGTATTTT.

This clonotype appeared a few times. The genes are TRBV27 and TRBJ2-1; 7 positions agree with TRBD2. The trim removed 3 bases at V and 7 bases at J, leaving 15 bases unmatched. Germline V lookup: CDR1 MNHEY, CDR2 SMNVEV (reference sequence). The CDR3 consists of 17 residues. CDR3 sequence: CASSLFPPGLGGNEQFF. CDR3 DNA sequence: TGTGCCAGCAGTTTGTTTCCCCCGGGACTGGGGGGGAATGAGCAGTTCTTC.

This clonotype has just a few counts. The chain recombines TRBV20-1 with TRBJ2-3, with TRBD1 matching over 10 bases. The V gene end was trimmed by 3 bases and the J gene end by 6 bases; junction bases not matched to a gene: 3. The CDR3 spans 13 residues. The germline CDR1 and CDR2 sequences are DFQATT and SNEGSKA (reference sequence). The CDR3 protein is CSARGTGADTQYF. The DNA of the CDR3 is TGCAGTGCTAGGGGGACAGGGGCGGATACGCAGTATTTT.

This clonotype was recorded a few times. J is TRBJ2-1 and V is TRBV11-2; tentative D call: TRBD2 (6 bases). CDR1 is SGHAT and CDR2 is FQNNGV in the germline V gene. The CDR3 consists of 13 residues. Trimming shortened V by 4 bases and J by 5 bases, and 9 bases separated the two germline ends. The CDR3 here is CASSSRLDNEQFF. DNA for the CDR3: TGTGCCAGCAGCTCCCGACTAGACAATGAGCAGTTCTTC.

This clonotype was seen at least ten times. The rearrangement links TRBV5-4 to TRBJ2-2; TRBD2 might be the D (5 bases). The CDR3 loop spans 13 amino acids. V shed 3 bases and J shed 8 bases, with 11 bases lying between them. CDR1 is SGHNT and CDR2 is YYREEE in the germline V gene (reference sequence). CDR3 sequence: CASSSEGSGELFF. For the CDR3, the DNA is TGTGCCAGCAGCTCCGAGGGTTCTGGGGAGCTGTTTTTT.

This clonotype has a handful of counts. This sequence joins TRBV12-3 or TRBV12-4 and TRBJ2-1, with 9 positions matching TRBD2. The trim removed 5 bases at V and 6 bases at J, leaving 11 bases unmatched. The CDR3 sequence is 16 residues long. The CDR3 nucleotides read TGTGCCAGCAGTCCAGTGTTAGCGGGAGTAACCAATGAGCAGTTCTTC. Translated, it gives CASSPVLAGVTNEQFF.

The rearrangement uses TRBV15 and TRBJ1-5, with D unresolved. V lost 0 bases and J 3 bases, leaving 9 bases between the germline ends. Per the germline V gene, CDR1 is LNHNV and CDR2 is YYDKDF (reference sequence). The CDR3 runs to 15 residues. The CDR3 coding sequence is TGTGCCACCAGCAGAGATACGACACTCAATCAGCCCCAGCATTTT. Protein product: CATSRDTTLNQPQHF.

This chain uses TRBV20-1 with TRBJ2-1; 9 nucleotides match TRBD2. This CDR3 spans 16 amino acids. Germline trimming cut 2 bases from V and 6 bases from J; bases unmatched to any gene: 11. Per germline, CDR1 DFQATT and CDR2 SNEGSKA (reference sequence). CDR3 bases: TGCAGTGCTAGATCTGAGACTAGCGGAACCTCCAATGAGCAGTTCTTC. Encoded protein: CSARSETSGTSNEQFF.

At least ten counts were recorded for this clonotype. The chain is built from TRBV19 and TRBJ1-1; 8 nucleotides line up with TRBD1. V was pared by 0 bases and J by 7 bases, with 10 bases of the junction left unmatched. This CDR3 is 16 amino acids long. CDR1 is LNHDA, CDR2 SQIVND, per germline (reference sequence). CDR3 sequence reads: CASSIDPTGADLEAFF. CDR3 DNA sequence: TGTGCCAGTAGTATAGACCCGACAGGGGCGGATCTTGAAGCTTTCTTT.

This clonotype showed up just a few times. The chain has TRBV3-1 and TRBJ2-7; 7 bases line up with TRBD1. Losses at the gene ends were 5 bases for V and 6 bases for J; bases not matched to a gene: 10. The CDR3 runs to 14 residues. Per the germline V gene, CDR1 is LGHDT and CDR2 is YNNKEL (reference sequence). CDR3 nucleotide sequence: TGTGCCAGCAGCATAACTGACAGGGCCGGCGAGCAGTACTTC. Residues: CASSITDRAGEQYF.

The chain carries TRBV5-1 and TRBJ2-1; perhaps D is TRBD1 or TRBD2 (5 bases each). Looked up from germline, CDR1 is SGHRS and CDR2 is YFSETQ. Trimming took off 7 bases at V and 5 bases at J, with 13 bases between the two ends. The CDR3 runs to 13 residues. The CDR3 here is CASLEGTHNEQFF. CDR3 coding DNA: TGCGCCAGCCTTGAGGGGACCCACAATGAGCAGTTCTTC.